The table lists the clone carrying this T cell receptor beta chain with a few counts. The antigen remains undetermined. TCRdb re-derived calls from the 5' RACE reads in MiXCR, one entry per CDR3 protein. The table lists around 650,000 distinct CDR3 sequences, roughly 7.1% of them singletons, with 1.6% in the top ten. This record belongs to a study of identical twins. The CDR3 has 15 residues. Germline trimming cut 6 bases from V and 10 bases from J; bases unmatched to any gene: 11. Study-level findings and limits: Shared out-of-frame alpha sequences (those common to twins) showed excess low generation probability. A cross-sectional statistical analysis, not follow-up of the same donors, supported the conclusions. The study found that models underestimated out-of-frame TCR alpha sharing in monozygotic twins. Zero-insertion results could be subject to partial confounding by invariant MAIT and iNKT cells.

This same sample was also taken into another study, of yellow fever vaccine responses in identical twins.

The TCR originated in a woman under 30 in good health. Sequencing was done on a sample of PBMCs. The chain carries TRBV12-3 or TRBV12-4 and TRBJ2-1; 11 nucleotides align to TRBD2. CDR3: CASSFVAGGLGEQFF. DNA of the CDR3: TGTGCCAGCAGCTTCGTAGCGGGGGGGTTAGGGGAGCAGTTCTTC.